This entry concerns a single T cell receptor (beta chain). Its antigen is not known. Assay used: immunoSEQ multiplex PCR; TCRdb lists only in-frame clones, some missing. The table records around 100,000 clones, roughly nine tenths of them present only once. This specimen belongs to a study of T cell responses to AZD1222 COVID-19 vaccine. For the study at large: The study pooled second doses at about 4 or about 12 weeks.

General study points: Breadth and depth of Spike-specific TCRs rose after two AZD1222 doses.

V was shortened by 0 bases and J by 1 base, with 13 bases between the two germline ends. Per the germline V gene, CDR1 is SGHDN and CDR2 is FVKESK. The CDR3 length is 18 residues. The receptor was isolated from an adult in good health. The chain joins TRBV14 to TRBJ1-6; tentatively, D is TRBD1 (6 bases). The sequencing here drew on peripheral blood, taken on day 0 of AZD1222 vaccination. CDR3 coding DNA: TGTGCCAGCAGCCAAGAAGAGGGGGGACTGTCCTATAATTCACCCCTCCACTTT. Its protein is CASSQEEGGLSYNSPLHF.